These T cell receptor beta chains were read from a single sample in a study of tumor-infiltrating lymphocytes in primary liver carcinoma. TCRdb passed the multiplex PCR reads through MiXCR, listing each CDR3 protein once. The sample holds approximately 210,000 distinct CDR3 sequences, around three fifths seen once. Sequenced material: peripheral blood. All receptors derive from an older woman with primary liver carcinoma and hepatitis B virus infection. The CDR3 runs from the conserved cysteine through the conserved F or W. Fields, in order: CDR3 DNA, CDR3 protein, clone size, D gene, V gene, J gene. The D gene is left open where the match is weak. The size of a clone is reported for some rows only, either as once, few or many, or as a class for expanded clones.

DNA: TGTGCCAGCAGCTTATCGATGGGGGCCACAGATACCCAGTATTTT; CDR3: CASSLSMGATDTQYF; size: NA; D: NA; V: TRBV11-2; J: TRBJ2-3
DNA: TGTGCCAGCAACCGGCCAGGCAGGAACTATGGCTACATCTTC; CDR3: CASNRPGRNYGYIF; size: once; D: NA; V: TRBV11-2; J: TRBJ1-2
DNA: TGTGCCAGTAGTATAGCAGGACGGAAATACGAGCAGTACTTC; CDR3: CASSIAGRKYEQYF; size: NA; D: NA; V: TRBV19; J: TRBJ2-7
DNA: TGTGCCACTGCCAGGGGTTCCTACAATGAGCAGTTCTTC; CDR3: CATARGSYNEQFF; size: NA; D: NA; V: TRBV15; J: TRBJ2-1
DNA: TGTGCCAGCAGCAAACCTAGCGGGAGCCACTACGAGCAGTACTTC; CDR3: CASSKPSGSHYEQYF; size: few; D: TRBD2; V: TRBV7-9; J: TRBJ2-7
DNA: TGTGCCAGCGGCGCGGGCTTTCGTACTAGCACAGATACGCAGTATTTT; CDR3: CASGAGFRTSTDTQYF; size: NA; D: NA; V: TRBV6-1; J: TRBJ2-3
DNA: TGTGCCAGCAGAAAGGGGAGGGCAGACACTGAAGCTTTCTTT; CDR3: CASRKGRADTEAFF; size: NA; D: NA; V: TRBV5-5; J: TRBJ1-1
DNA: TGTGCCAGCAGACCAACACGCTCTGGGGCCAACGTCCTGACTTTC; CDR3: CASRPTRSGANVLTF; size: few; D: NA; V: TRBV14; J: TRBJ2-6
DNA: TGTGCCAGCAGCTTAGATCGTTCCCGGGAAGCTTTCTTT; CDR3: CASSLDRSREAFF; size: NA; D: NA; V: TRBV11-2; J: TRBJ1-1
DNA: TGTGCCAGCAGTAGTAGCTCGTACAGCTATGGCTACACCTTC; CDR3: CASSSSSYSYGYTF; size: few; D: NA; V: TRBV25-1; J: TRBJ1-2
DNA: TGTGCCAGCAGCGCTCGGGGGACTAGCCGCCATGAGCAGTTCTTC; CDR3: CASSARGTSRHEQFF; size: NA; D: TRBD2; V: TRBV9; J: TRBJ2-1
DNA: TGTGCCAGTAGTGTGGGAGGGGATACGCAGTATTTT; CDR3: CASSVGGDTQYF; size: NA; D: TRBD2; V: TRBV11-3; J: TRBJ2-3
DNA: TGTGCCAGCTCAGGGCAGGGCAATCAGCCCCAGCATTTT; CDR3: CASSGQGNQPQHF; size: NA; D: NA; V: TRBV18; J: TRBJ1-5
DNA: TGTGCCAGCAGCCACTCACTGGCCACTGAAGCTTTCTTT; CDR3: CASSHSLATEAFF; size: NA; D: NA; V: TRBV11-3; J: TRBJ1-1
DNA: TGTGCCAGTAGCTCGGTAAAACAAGAGACCCAGTACTTC; CDR3: CASSSVKQETQYF; size: NA; D: NA; V: TRBV11-1; J: TRBJ2-5
DNA: TGTGCCAGCAGCCGGGACAACCAAGAGACCCAGTACTTC; CDR3: CASSRDNQETQYF; size: NA; D: NA; V: TRBV7-6; J: TRBJ2-5
DNA: TGTGCCAGCAGTGGTCGGGAGGGCACAGATACGCAGTATTTT; CDR3: CASSGREGTDTQYF; size: NA; D: TRBD2; V: TRBV12-3/TRBV12-4; J: TRBJ2-3
DNA: TGTGCCAGCAGCATGGGGGGGTCATCTGAAGCTTTCTTT; CDR3: CASSMGGSSEAFF; size: NA; D: NA; V: TRBV5-6; J: TRBJ1-1